The text below deals with one TCR beta chain. Its antigen is not yet known. There are no base qualities to consult, and no much larger clone falls within one base. The Qiagen DNeasy kit was used to extract genomic DNA from unsorted PBMCs and from the negatively selected CD4+ and CD8+ fractions. Using primers that anneal to V and J segments, immunoSEQ multiplex PCR amplified the TCR beta CDR3 regions. A synthetic immune receptor repertoire was used to minimize amplification bias, and remaining bias was computationally removed after sequencing. The study's own analysis went as follows. Repertoire diversity was quantified as the Shannon entropy index using custom Python scripts. Unsorted, CD4+ and CD8+ repertoires were examined separately, except in combined analyses, for which CD4+ and CD8+ sequences were merged in silico. Clonal expansion was defined as a frequency increase of at least 2-fold after treatment compared with C1D1, and clones undetected at baseline were assigned a pseudocount of 0.5. Singleton clones were defined as clones with 0 or 1 copy at C1D1, and non-singleton clones were defined as clones with 2 or more copies. Clones expanded in unsorted samples were labelled as CD4+, CD8+ or unknown by matching protein sequences in sorted samples from the same patient. Wilcoxon tests were applied to paired samples to test diversity changes from C1D1 to C4D1. Sourced from immuneACCESS, this table was stored by TCRdb with only in-frame sequences that have V and J called. A share of the clones is absent; for the studies checked, an unresolved V gene accounts for under half, and the remainder has no known explanation. The V and J calls and clone size are taken from that table; D and trimming were inferred from the DNA. For this sample the table gives 34,000 or so clones, of which about 94% were detected only once. The ten largest clonotypes hold 0.25% to 0.3% of the sample.

The CDR3 covers 18 residues, taking in both the cysteine and the phenylalanine. Of the read, only the CDR3 DNA is kept; its 54 bases are in frame from base 1. Clipping removes 2 bases from V and 2 bases from J, with 7 as the unmatched junction base count. According to the germline V gene, CDR1 reads SGHRS and CDR2 reads YFSETQ. These data come from a study of PD-1 blockade in classical Hodgkin lymphoma (dated by TCRdb to 2020 to 2021). Study-wide context: Nivolumab dosing was 3 mg/kg intravenously every 2 weeks, continuing until either disease progression or unacceptable toxicity. The study used CyTOF and TCR beta sequencing to define a peripheral blood immune signature of response to PD-1 blockade in classical Hodgkin lymphoma. The investigation overall reported the following: The study covered only a single clinical trial cohort, and the causes of the repertoire differences, possibly disease activity or prior therapy, were still not defined. Newly diagnosed patients were reported to have lower baseline TCR diversity than healthy donors, and relapsed/refractory patients were reported to have lower baseline TCR diversity still. A significant rise by C4D1 was seen in CD4+ but not CD8+ TCR diversity (p=0.0027 vs p=0.16), with the rise being most apparent in complete responders (p=0.02). Diversity was lower in patients who began nivolumab less than 1 year after ASCT, so these patients were left out of later analyses to avoid confounding by immune reconstitution. Among trial patients, those achieving complete response had baseline diversity similar to that of newly diagnosed patients, while diversity was significantly lower in partial responders and progressors.

Explained via the paper, the time point label denotes: cycle 4 day 1 (C4D1), after five to seven weeks of nivolumab. Every trial patient had relapsed following autologous stem cell transplantation, and prior brentuximab vedotin exposure was what differed among cohorts A, B and C. CD4+ T cells were purified from thawed PBMCs by magnetic negative selection with a Miltenyi CD4+ T cell isolation kit. The trial cohort was composed of under 70 patients with relapsed/refractory classical Hodgkin lymphoma, for whom complete response, partial response or progressive disease was recorded as best overall response. Trial patients were treated with single-agent nivolumab in the multi-cohort phase II CheckMate 205 trial. Best overall response was determined by an independent review committee according to the 2007 International Working Group response criteria. PBMCs from the trial were collected at three points: immediately before nivolumab initiation (C1D1), and during therapy at cycle 2 day 1 and cycle 4 day 1. Peripheral blood was collected in 8 mL Vacutainer Cell Preparation Tubes, from which PBMCs were isolated by centrifugation and then cryopreserved. Purified CD4+ and CD8+ fractions were prepared only for cases where an additional PBMC sample was available. On LS columns in a quadroMACS separator, the magnetically labelled cells were depleted, and the flow-through was collected as the purified fraction.

This sequence originates from a human donor with classical Hodgkin lymphoma. The rearrangement joined TRBV5-1 to TRBJ2-6; 10 bases in between match TRBD1. The sequencing used CD4+ T cells from blood, collected before the fourth cycle of nivolumab. The sequenced DNA is TGCGCCAGCAGCTTACGAGGACAGGGGGAGGCTGGGGCCAACGTCCTGACTTTC. Translated, it gives CASSLRGQGEAGANVLTF.